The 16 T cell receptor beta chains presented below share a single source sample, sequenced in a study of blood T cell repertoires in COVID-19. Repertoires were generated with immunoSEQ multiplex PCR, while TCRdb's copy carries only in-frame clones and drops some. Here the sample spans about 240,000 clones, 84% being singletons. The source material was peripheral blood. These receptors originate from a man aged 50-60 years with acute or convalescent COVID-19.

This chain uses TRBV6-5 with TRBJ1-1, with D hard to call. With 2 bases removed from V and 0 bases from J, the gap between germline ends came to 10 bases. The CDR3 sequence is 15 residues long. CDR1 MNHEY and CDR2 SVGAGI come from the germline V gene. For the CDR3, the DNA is TGTGCCAGCAGTTACCCGGGAGTAATGAACACTGAAGCTTTCTTT. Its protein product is CASSYPGVMNTEAFF.

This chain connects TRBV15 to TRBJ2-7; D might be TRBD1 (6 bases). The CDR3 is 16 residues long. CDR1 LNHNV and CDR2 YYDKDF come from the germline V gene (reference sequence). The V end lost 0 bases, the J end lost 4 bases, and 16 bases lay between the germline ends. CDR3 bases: TGTGCCACCAGCAGAGATACGGACAGTCCAGGTTACGAGCAGTACTTC. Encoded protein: CATSRDTDSPGYEQYF.

The CDR3 region has the DNA TGTGCCAGCAGCTTAGGGACTAGCGGTTTCTCCTACGAGCAGTACTTC. As protein: CASSLGTSGFSYEQYF. This chain connects TRBV13 to TRBJ2-7, with TRBD2 matching 9 bases. CDR1 is PRHDT, CDR2 FYEKMQ, per germline (reference sequence). Unmatched junction bases numbered 3, after V lost 0 bases and J lost 0 bases. CDR3 length: 16 residues. The whole variable domain, filled in from reference TRBV13 and TRBJ2-7, reads AAGVIQSPRHLIKEKRETATLKCYPIPRHDTVYWYQQGPGQDPQFLISFYEKMQSDKGSIPDRFSAQQFSDYHSELNMSSLELGDSALYFCASSLGTSGFSYEQYFGPGTRLTVT.

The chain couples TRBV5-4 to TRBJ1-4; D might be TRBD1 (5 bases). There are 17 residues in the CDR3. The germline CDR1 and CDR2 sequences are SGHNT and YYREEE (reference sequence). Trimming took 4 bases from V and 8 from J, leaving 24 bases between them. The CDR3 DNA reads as TGTGCCAGCAGCAAGGGTGGAGCAGGGTCAAGTTCCGAAAAACTGTTTTTT. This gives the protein CASSKGGAGSSSEKLFF.

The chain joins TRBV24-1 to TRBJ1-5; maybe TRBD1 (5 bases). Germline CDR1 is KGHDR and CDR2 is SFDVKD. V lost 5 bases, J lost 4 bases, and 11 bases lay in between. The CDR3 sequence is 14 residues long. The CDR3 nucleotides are TGTGCCACCAGTGCTTCCGGGGGTAATCAGCCCCAGCATTTT. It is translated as CATSASGGNQPQHF.

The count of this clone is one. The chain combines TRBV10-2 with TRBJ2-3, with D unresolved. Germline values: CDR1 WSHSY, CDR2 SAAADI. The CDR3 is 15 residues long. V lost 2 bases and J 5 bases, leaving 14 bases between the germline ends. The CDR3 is CASSERPGEGDTQYF. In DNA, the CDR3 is TGCGCCAGCAGTGAGCGCCCGGGTGAAGGAGATACGCAGTATTTT.

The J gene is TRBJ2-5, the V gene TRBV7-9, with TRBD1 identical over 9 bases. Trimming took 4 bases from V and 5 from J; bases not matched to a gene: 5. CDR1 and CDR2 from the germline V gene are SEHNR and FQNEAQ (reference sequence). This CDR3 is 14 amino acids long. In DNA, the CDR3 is TGTGCCAGCAGCTGGGGACAGGGCGGTGAGACCCAGTACTTC. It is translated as CASSWGQGGETQYF.

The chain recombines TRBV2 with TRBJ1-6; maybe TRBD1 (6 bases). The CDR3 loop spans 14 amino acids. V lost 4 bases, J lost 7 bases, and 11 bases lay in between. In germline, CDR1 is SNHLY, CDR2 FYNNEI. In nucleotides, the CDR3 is TGTGCCAGCAGTGTAAGAGACAGGAATTCACCCCTCCACTTT. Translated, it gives CASSVRDRNSPLHF.

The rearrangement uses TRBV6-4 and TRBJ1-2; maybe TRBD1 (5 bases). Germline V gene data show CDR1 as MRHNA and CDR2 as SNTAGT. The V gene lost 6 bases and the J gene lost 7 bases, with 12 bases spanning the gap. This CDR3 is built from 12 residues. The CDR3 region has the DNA TGTGCCAGCAGATCAGGGTGGGGTGGCTACACCTTC. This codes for CASRSGWGGYTF.

This CDR3 reads CASRPSPEVYGYTF. Here the CDR3 DNA reads TGTGCCAGCAGGCCCAGCCCTGAGGTCTATGGCTACACCTTC. The V and J genes are TRBV6-5 and TRBJ1-2; D gene ambiguous. V lost 6 bases, J lost 4 bases, and 15 bases lay in between. Germline V gives CDR1 MNHEY, CDR2 SVGAGI. The CDR3 has 14 amino acids.

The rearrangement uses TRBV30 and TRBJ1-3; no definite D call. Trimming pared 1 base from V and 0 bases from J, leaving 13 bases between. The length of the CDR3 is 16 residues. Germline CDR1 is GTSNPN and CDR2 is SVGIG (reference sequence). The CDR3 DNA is TGTGCCTGGAGTGAAAAGAACAGCTACTCTGGAAACACCATATATTTT. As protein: CAWSEKNSYSGNTIYF.

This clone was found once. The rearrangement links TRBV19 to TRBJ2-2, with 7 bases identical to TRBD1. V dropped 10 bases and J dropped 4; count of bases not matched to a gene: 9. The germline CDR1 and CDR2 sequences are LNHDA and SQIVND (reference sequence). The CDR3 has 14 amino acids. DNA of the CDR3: TGTGCCACCCCCGACAGGGATCGCACCGGGGAGCTGTTTTTT. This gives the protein CATPDRDRTGELFF.

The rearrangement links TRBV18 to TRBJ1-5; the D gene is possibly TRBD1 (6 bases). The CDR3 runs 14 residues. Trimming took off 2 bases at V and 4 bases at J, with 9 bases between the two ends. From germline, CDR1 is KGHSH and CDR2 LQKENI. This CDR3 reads CASSPAQGNQPQHF. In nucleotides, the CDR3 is TGTGCCAGCTCACCAGCGCAGGGGAATCAGCCCCAGCATTTT.

The CDR3, as DNA: TGTGCCAGCAGTCTAACAGTGAACTACGAGCAGTACTTC. This encodes CASSLTVNYEQYF. This chain connects TRBV28 to TRBJ2-7; D is unclear. This CDR3 spans 13 amino acids. The germline gives CDR1 MDHEN, CDR2 SYDVKM. V was shortened by 5 bases and J by 3 bases, with 11 bases between the two germline ends.

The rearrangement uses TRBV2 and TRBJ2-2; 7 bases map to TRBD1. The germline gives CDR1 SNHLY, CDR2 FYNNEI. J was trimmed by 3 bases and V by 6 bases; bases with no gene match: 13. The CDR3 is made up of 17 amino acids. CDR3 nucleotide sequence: TGTGCCAGCAGACAAGGACGGGACAGCATTTACACCGGGGAGCTGTTTTTT. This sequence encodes CASRQGRDSIYTGELFF.

The DNA of the CDR3 is TGTGCCAGCAGCTATAGAGCAACTAATGAAAAACTGTTTTTT. Amino acids: CASSYRATNEKLFF. The chain links TRBV6-6 to TRBJ1-4; D remains unclear. Germline values: CDR1 MNHNY, CDR2 SVGAGI (reference sequence). The CDR3 has 14 amino acids. Trimming cost V 6 bases and J 0 bases, with 8 bases left between them.